This T cell receptor beta chain emerged from a study of T cell changes during pregnancy in multiple sclerosis. V lost 2 bases, J lost 4 bases, and 8 bases stayed unmatched. The V gene's germline CDR1 is MNHEY and CDR2 SMNVEV (reference sequence). The CDR3 runs to 16 residues. Produced via immunoSEQ multiplex PCR; TCRdb's table is partial and in-frame only. The sample carries under 50,000 clones, about 94% recorded once. The chain links TRBV27 to TRBJ1-2; 9 nucleotides align to TRBD1. Sequencing was performed on CD8+ T cells from peripheral blood mononuclear cells, taken after pregnancy. The sequence was collected from a female donor with multiple sclerosis, enrolled in a pregnancy study. The DNA of the CDR3 is TGTGCCAGCAGTTTAGGGAGGACAGGGGAGGGCTATGGCTACACCTTC. Encoded protein: CASSLGRTGEGYGYTF.